The T cell receptor beta chain described here comes from a study of T cells in localized non-small cell lung cancer. Remarks on this clone: Antigen: not known.

This table comes from immunoSEQ multiplex PCR, and its TCRdb copy is limited to in-frame clones, with some not included. This table holds roughly 58,000 clones, roughly 76% found once. Germline V gene sequence: CDR1 SGDLS, CDR2 YYNGEE. Trimming stripped 4 bases from V and 5 bases from J, with 18 bases between. CDR3 length: 15 residues. Study-wide results and limits: As only one tumor region underwent sequencing, heterogeneity remains possible. Higher blood T cell density went with longer overall survival. Peak T cell clonality was found in uninvolved adjacent lung, exceeding tumor. Adjacent lung had a median about 55 of the 100 largest tumor clones.

The material was PBMCs, obtained before any cancer treatment. This clonotype was obtained from a man between 40 and 70 years old with stage II lung adenocarcinoma. The chain is built from TRBV9 and TRBJ2-5; D tentatively fits TRBD1 or TRBD2 (6 bases each). DNA of the CDR3: TGTGCCAGCAGCCCCCAATCGGGGGCGCATGAGACCCAGTACTTC. Residues: CASSPQSGAHETQYF.